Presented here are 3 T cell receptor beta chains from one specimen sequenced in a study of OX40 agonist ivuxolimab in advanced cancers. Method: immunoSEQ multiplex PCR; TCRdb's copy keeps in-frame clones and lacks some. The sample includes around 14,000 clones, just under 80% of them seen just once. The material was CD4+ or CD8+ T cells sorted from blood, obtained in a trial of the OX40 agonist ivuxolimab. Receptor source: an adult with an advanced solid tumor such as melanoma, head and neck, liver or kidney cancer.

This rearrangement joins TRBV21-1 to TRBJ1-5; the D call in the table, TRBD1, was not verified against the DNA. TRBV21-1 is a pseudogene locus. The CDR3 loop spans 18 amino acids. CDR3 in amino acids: CASSKALSGKKSNQPQHF. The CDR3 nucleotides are TGTGCCAGCAGCAAAGCGCTCTCAGGGAAGAAAAGCAATCAGCCCCAGCATTTT.

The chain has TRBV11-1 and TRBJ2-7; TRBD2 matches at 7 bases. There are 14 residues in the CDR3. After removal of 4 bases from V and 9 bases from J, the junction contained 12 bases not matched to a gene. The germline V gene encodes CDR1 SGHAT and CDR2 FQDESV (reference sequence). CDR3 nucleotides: TGTGCCAGCAGCTATGGGATTAGCGGGCCCTCGCAGTACTTC. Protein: CASSYGISGPSQYF.

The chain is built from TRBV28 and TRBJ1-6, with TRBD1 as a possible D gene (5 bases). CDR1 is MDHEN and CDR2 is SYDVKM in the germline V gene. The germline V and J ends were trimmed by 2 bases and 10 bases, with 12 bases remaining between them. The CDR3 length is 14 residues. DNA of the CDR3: TGTGCCAGCAGTTTAGGGCAGGGTAGCTCACCCCTCCACTTT. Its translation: CASSLGQGSSPLHF.